This T cell receptor beta chain was profiled in a study of T cells in Graves' hyperthyroidism and ophthalmopathy. The ends were cut back, 4 bases at V and 7 bases at J, with 17 bases in the middle. Germline values: CDR1 SEHNR, CDR2 FQNEAQ (reference sequence). This CDR3 has 14 residues. TCR beta CDR3 regions were amplified from RNA. The HTBI primer set drove a first-round RT-PCR of the TCR CDR3. Via MiXCR, TCRdb re-called the multiplex PCR reads, giving one row per CDR3 protein. Of 600,000 or so distinct CDR3 sequences listed, roughly 17% are singletons. The gene calls are TRBV7-9 and TRBJ2-7, with D perhaps TRBD1 (6 bases). Material for sequencing was blood. This TCR came from a young woman with Graves' hyperthyroidism. The CDR3 bases are TGTGCCAGCAGCTCCTCCCAGGGGCTGAGTGAGCAGTACTTC. It translates to CASSSSQGLSEQYF.